The 22 T cell receptor beta chains in this list originate from one sample, sequenced in a study of OX40 agonist ivuxolimab in advanced cancers. Here immunoSEQ multiplex PCR was the method, and the copy in TCRdb shows in-frame clones only, minus some. The data contain 100,000 to 150,000 clones, 85% to 95% of them singletons. The sequencing used CD4+ or CD8+ T cells sorted from blood, collected in a trial of the OX40 agonist ivuxolimab. These TCRs come from an adult with an advanced solid tumor such as melanoma, head and neck, liver or kidney cancer.

The genes are TRBV28 and TRBJ2-1, with D perhaps TRBD1 or TRBD2 (5 bases each). Between the trimmed V and J ends, which lost 4 bases and 0 bases, there was a span of 13 bases. In germline, CDR1 is MDHEN, CDR2 SYDVKM. The CDR3 is 16 residues long. The CDR3 sequence: CASSSAGGPSYNEQFF. For the CDR3, the DNA is TGTGCCAGCAGTTCTGCTGGGGGTCCCTCCTACAATGAGCAGTTCTTC.

This clone occurred a few times. The CDR3 is CASSPSRGGGQPQHF. CDR3 coding DNA: TGTGCCAGCAGTCCCTCGCGCGGGGGCGGACAGCCCCAGCATTTT. This chain connects TRBV2 to TRBJ1-5; maybe TRBD1 (6 bases). Trimming took 5 bases from V and 7 from J, leaving 18 bases between them. CDR3 length: 15 residues. Germline V gives CDR1 SNHLY, CDR2 FYNNEI.

This chain links TRBV15 with TRBJ2-5; tentatively, D is TRBD1 (6 bases). The CDR3 sequence is 15 residues long. The germline V gene has CDR1 LNHNV and CDR2 YYDKDF (reference sequence). V was trimmed by 8 bases and J by 2 bases, leaving 18 bases between them. CDR3: CATARGDGTQETQYF. CDR3 DNA: TGTGCCACCGCCAGGGGCGACGGGACGCAAGAGACCCAGTACTTC.

This rearrangement joins TRBV5-1 to TRBJ1-1; 8 bases align to TRBD1. Trimming removed 4 bases from V and 4 bases from J; junction bases left unmatched: 6. The CDR3 consists of 14 residues. CDR1 is SGHRS and CDR2 is YFSETQ in the germline V gene. CDR3 in amino acids: CASSGDRGLTEAFF. CDR3 DNA sequence: TGCGCCAGCAGCGGTGACAGGGGTCTCACTGAAGCTTTCTTT.

The chain links TRBV29-1 to TRBJ2-1, with 9 positions matching TRBD1. V shed 3 bases and J 9 bases; nucleotides not matched to a gene: 9. Germline loops: CDR1 SQVTM, CDR2 ANQGSEA. The CDR3 runs to 14 residues. In DNA form, the CDR3 reads TGCAGCGTTGATTTCTACGGGACAGGGACTGAGCAGTTCTTC. It codes for CSVDFYGTGTEQFF.

J is TRBJ2-1 and V is TRBV28; TRBD2 matches at 11 bases. The CDR3 totals 16 residues. V shed 3 bases and J 6 bases; nucleotides not matched to a gene: 7. Germline V gene data show CDR1 as MDHEN and CDR2 as SYDVKM. CDR3 sequence (DNA): TGTGCCAGCAGTTTGGCCGGGACTAGCGGTACCAATGAGCAGTTCTTC. Translation: CASSLAGTSGTNEQFF.

V usage is TRBV2 and J usage is TRBJ2-5; maybe TRBD1 (5 bases). Germline V lookup: CDR1 SNHLY, CDR2 FYNNEI. This CDR3 has 11 residues. V was pared by 6 bases and J by 5 bases, with 7 bases between. The CDR3 coding sequence is TGTGCCAGCAGACAGGCGGAGACCCAGTACTTC. Translating gives CASRQAETQYF.

V is TRBV18 and J is TRBJ1-1; TRBD1 matches 8 bases. CDR3 length: 15 amino acids. V lost 5 bases and J lost 1; bases outside the gene matches: 6. Germline CDR1 and CDR2: KGHSH and LQKENI. CDR3 sequence (DNA): TGTGCCAGCTCAGCGACAGGGGCCCCGAACACTGAAGCTTTCTTT. This translates into CASSATGAPNTEAFF.

The CDR3 sequence is CASSMGPPGGTQYF. The CDR3, as DNA: TGTGCCAGCAGCATGGGACCGCCAGGGGGGACCCAGTACTTC. The V gene is TRBV9, the J gene TRBJ2-5; TRBD1 matches 7 bases. CDR3 size: 14 residues. Germline CDR1 and CDR2: SGDLS and YYNGEE. V was clipped by 4 bases and J by 7 bases; unmatched bases: 10. Using reference TRBV9 and TRBJ2-5 for the parts outside the CDR3, the full variable domain is DSGVTQTPKHLITATGQRVTLRCSPRSGDLSVYWYQQSLDQGLQFLIQYYNGEERAKGNILERFSAQQFPDLHSELNLSSLELGDSALYFCASSMGPPGGTQYFGPGTRLLVL.

The CDR3 region has the DNA TGTGCCAGCAGCTTGACCGGGACACAAGAGACCCAGTACTTC. Protein: CASSLTGTQETQYF. V gene TRBV7-2 combines with J gene TRBJ2-5; TRBD1 is a possible D gene (6 bases). V was shortened by 3 bases and J by 2 bases, with 10 bases between the two germline ends. Germline V gene sequence: CDR1 SGHTA, CDR2 FQGNSA. This CDR3 comprises 14 residues.

This clone was seen just once. The gene calls are TRBV7-2 and TRBJ1-2; no firm D call. CDR3 length: 16 residues. From germline, CDR1 is SGHTA and CDR2 FQGNSA. V dropped 1 base and J dropped 3 bases, with 15 bases sitting between them. CDR3: CASSLDGGVSHYGYTF. The CDR3 nucleotides read TGTGCCAGCAGCTTAGATGGCGGGGTATCGCACTATGGCTACACCTTC.

This clone has just one count. This chain joins TRBV2 and TRBJ2-5; D is unclear. CDR1 SNHLY and CDR2 FYNNEI come from the germline V gene. V lost 10 bases, J lost 4 bases, and 16 bases lay in between. This CDR3 comprises 13 residues. The CDR3 region has the DNA TGTGCCATCCTAGGGTTGGGAATAGAGACCCAGTACTTC. This gives the protein CAILGLGIETQYF.

V is TRBV27 and J is TRBJ2-5; TRBD2 agrees at 9 bases. TRBJ2-7 explains the end of the DNA better; the J call may be wrong. Germline V gene sequence: CDR1 MNHEY, CDR2 SMNVEV (reference sequence). This CDR3 has 15 residues. The CDR3 spells CASRPLAGARYEQYF. For the CDR3, the DNA is TGTGCCAGCAGACCCTTAGCGGGAGCCCGATACGAGCAGTACTTC.

V gene TRBV2 combines with J gene TRBJ1-2; D not certain. The V gene lost 4 bases and the J gene lost 4 bases, with 7 bases spanning the gap. Germline V gene sequence: CDR1 SNHLY, CDR2 FYNNEI. This CDR3 contains 12 residues. The CDR3 DNA sequence: TGTGCCAGCAGTGGGCAGACCTATGGCTACACCTTC. It encodes CASSGQTYGYTF.

This rearrangement joins TRBV19 to TRBJ1-5, with unresolved D. CDR3 length equals 12 residues. Germline values: CDR1 LNHDA, CDR2 SQIVND (reference sequence). V was trimmed by 6 bases and J by 10 bases, leaving 13 bases between them. This CDR3 is CASSDGPRPQHF. The CDR3 coding sequence is TGTGCCAGTAGCGACGGACCTCGTCCCCAGCATTTT.

This sequence joins TRBV13 and TRBJ1-4; TRBD1 matches at 7 bases. Germline V gene data show CDR1 as PRHDT and CDR2 as FYEKMQ (reference sequence). The ends lost 5 bases at V and 6 bases at J; junction bases unmatched: 15. This CDR3 contains 17 residues. The CDR3 loop reads CASSPRGRGRRDEKLFF. DNA for the CDR3: TGTGCCAGCAGCCCGAGGGGGCGCGGGAGGAGAGATGAAAAACTGTTTTTT.

This clone was seen a single time. The gene calls are TRBV25-1 and TRBJ2-2; tentative D call: TRBD1 (6 bases). This CDR3 has 15 amino acids. Trimming cost V 8 bases and J 4 bases, with 17 bases left between them. CDR1 and CDR2 (germline): MGHDK, SYGVNS. Here the CDR3 DNA reads TGTGCCAGCCTCCCCCCCACAGGGAGCACCGGGGAGCTGTTTTTT. It encodes CASLPPTGSTGELFF. The full variable domain, its missing parts supplied by reference TRBV25-1 and TRBJ2-2, is EADIYQTPRYLVIGTGKKITLECSQTMGHDKMYWYQQDPGMELHLIHYSYGVNSTEKGDLSSESTVSRIRTEHFPLTLESARPSHTSQYLCASLPPTGSTGELFFGEGSRLTVL.

This clone was detected once. The genes are TRBV4-3 and TRBJ2-3; 8 bases align to TRBD2. Germline loops: CDR1 LGHNA, CDR2 YSLEER. Germline trimming cut 4 bases from V and 0 bases from J; bases unmatched to any gene: 9. This CDR3 spans 17 amino acids. The DNA of the CDR3 is TGCGCCAGCAGCCCGGCCGTGGCTAGCGGGAGCACAGATACGCAGTATTTT. Encoded protein: CASSPAVASGSTDTQYF.

The rearrangement uses TRBV6-1 and TRBJ1-3; D remains ambiguous. CDR3 length equals 14 residues. Germline V gene sequence: CDR1 MNHNS, CDR2 SASEGT. Trimming stripped 7 bases from V and 3 bases from J, with 13 bases between. CDR3 bases: TGTGCCAGCACTGCTGGGTTGGATGGAAACACCATATATTTT. As protein: CASTAGLDGNTIYF.

The count of this clone is one. Here the CDR3 reads CASSPRVDTEAFF. As DNA, the CDR3 is TGTGCCAGCAGCCCCAGGGTAGACACTGAAGCTTTCTTT. V is TRBV9 and J is TRBJ1-1; a possible D gene is TRBD1 (5 bases). V shed 4 bases and J shed 3 bases, with 10 bases lying between them. The CDR3 length is 13 residues. Germline V gene lookup returns CDR1 SGDLS and CDR2 YYNGEE. Full variable domain (remainder filled in from reference TRBV9 and TRBJ1-1): DSGVTQTPKHLITATGQRVTLRCSPRSGDLSVYWYQQSLDQGLQFLIQYYNGEERAKGNILERFSAQQFPDLHSELNLSSLELGDSALYFCASSPRVDTEAFFGQGTRLTVV.

This chain connects TRBV7-3 to TRBJ2-1, with TRBD1 identical over 8 bases. Germline loops: CDR1 SGHTA, CDR2 FQGTGA. J was trimmed by 7 bases and V by 2 bases; bases with no gene match: 10. This CDR3 is 16 amino acids long. As DNA, the CDR3 is TGTGCCAGCAGCTTATGGGCAGGGGGCGGTGATAATGAGCAGTTCTTC. The encoded protein is CASSLWAGGGDNEQFF.

The genes are TRBV7-3 and TRBJ2-1, with TRBD2 matching over 8 bases. V lost 5 bases, J lost 8 bases, and 17 bases stayed unmatched. Germline loops: CDR1 SGHTA, CDR2 FQGTGA. The CDR3 has 17 residues. Here the CDR3 reads CASSEQPSGRVGDEQFF. The CDR3 DNA reads TGTGCCAGCAGCGAACAACCTAGCGGGCGGGTCGGCGATGAGCAGTTCTTC.